This TCR beta chain appears in the sequencing data of a study of vaccination and CD4 T cells after COVID-19. This clonotype was observed once. Its antigen is unidentified. Sequenced with the Oncomine TCR Beta short-read assay was DNA taken from cultured CD4+ T cells. The template was genomic DNA from cultured CD4+ T cells. TCRdb called the PCR reads again in MiXCR, with one record for every CDR3 protein. The top ten hold roughly 36% of the sample, which has 6,500 to 7,000 distinct CDR3 sequences, about two thirds seen once. Described treatment: roughly nine-day PBMC culture with coronavirus spike peptide pools or control peptides (ViraFEST assay). Samples of CD4+ T cells were obtained from the unexposed donor before the COVID-19 pandemic (2011-2018). The CDR3 is 13 residues long. In germline, CDR1 is ENHRY, CDR2 SYGVKD. The ends lost 7 bases at V and 6 bases at J; junction bases unmatched: 5.

This sequence was found in a human donor in good health. Sample: CD4+ T cells from blood, cultured in vitro. The V call is TRBV10-3, the J call TRBJ2-1; the match to TRBD1 covers 8 bases. This chain's CDR3 is CAITQGAGNEQFF. The CDR3 DNA sequence: TGTGCCATCACCCAGGGGGCGGGCAATGAGCAGTTCTTC.